This T cell receptor (beta chain) came from a study of tumor-infiltrating lymphocytes in primary liver carcinoma. In addition to blood RNA drawn from unsorted whole blood, germline DNA was extracted. A constant-region primer primed TCR beta cDNA synthesis from about 530 ng of total RNA. Slightly modified ARM-PCR served as the procedure for the TCR beta libraries. These libraries came from three rounds of nested multiplex PCR. TRBV1-TRBV30 forward and Cbeta reverse primers drove the first two roughly 10-cycle rounds. TCRdb processed the multiplex PCR reads anew with MiXCR; each CDR3 protein has one entry. The top ten clones hold roughly 6.5% of a sample with approximately 330,000 distinct CDR3 sequences, 65% of them seen once. In the case of this clonotype: A single base separates this from a much larger clone, so it may be a read error.

CDR1 is MNHNY, CDR2 SVGAGI, per germline (reference sequence). The CDR3 covers 15 residues. Losses at the gene ends were 5 bases for V and 7 bases for J; bases not matched to a gene: 14. The sample taken for sequencing was peripheral blood. The V call is TRBV6-6, the J call TRBJ2-7; 7 nucleotides line up with TRBD2. This TCR came from a man aged 40-50 years with primary liver carcinoma and hepatitis B virus infection. The CDR3 is CASSPYSAIAGEQYF. Here the CDR3 DNA reads TGTGCCAGCAGTCCGTACTCGGCGATAGCGGGTGAGCAGTACTTC.